One sample yielded the 29 T cell receptor beta chains listed below, sequenced in a study of control samples from healthy donors and cancer patients (dated by TCRdb to about 2020). The receptor library was made with the immunoSEQ multiplex PCR assay. TCRdb's version of the immuneACCESS table is confined to in-frame rearrangements and falls short of the full clone set. An unresolved V gene accounts for under half of the shortfall where checked; the remainder is of unknown origin. This sample holds about 170,000 clones; around 93% were observed only once. In total, the top ten clones hold over 4% of the sample. The sequencing input was blood. All receptors come from a woman aged 60 to 75 in good health.

CDR3 sequence (DNA): TGTGCCAGTGGACAGGGTCTGGCAAGGTACACCTTC. This encodes CASGQGLARYTF. The rearrangement joins TRBV6-6 to TRBJ1-2, with 8 bases matching TRBD1. The junction had 11 bases not matched to a gene; V was cut back by 9 bases and J by 11 bases. The CDR3 has 12 amino acids. Germline CDR1 and CDR2: MNHNY and SVGAGI (reference sequence).

CDR3 loop: CASTLNGQQNTEAFF. CDR3 nucleotides: TGTGCCAGCACCCTAAACGGGCAGCAAAACACTGAAGCTTTCTTT. The V call is TRBV2, the J call TRBJ1-1; the D is unclear. V lost 7 bases and J 2 bases, leaving 17 bases between the germline ends. CDR3 size: 15 residues. The germline CDR1 and CDR2 sequences are SNHLY and FYNNEI.

This chain links TRBV5-1 with TRBJ1-6; unclear D gene. V lost 6 bases and J 5 bases, leaving 15 bases between the germline ends. The CDR3 length is 15 residues. CDR1 and CDR2 (germline): SGHRS, YFSETQ. CDR3 nucleotide sequence: TGCGCCAGCAACCCGGGAGTTCCGGATAATTCACCCCTCCACTTT. It codes for CASNPGVPDNSPLHF.

A single count supports this clone. This chain connects TRBV6-5 to TRBJ1-1; D gene ambiguous. Per germline, CDR1 MNHEY and CDR2 SVGAGI. The length of the CDR3 is 12 residues. V was shortened by 10 bases and J by 7 bases, with 16 bases between the two germline ends. The CDR3 region is CATLRSGIEAFF. The CDR3 nucleotides are TGTGCCACCCTACGGTCAGGAATTGAAGCTTTCTTT.

The genes are TRBV3-1 (or the pseudogene TRBV3-2) and TRBJ1-1, with D maybe TRBD1 (6 bases). Deletions cut 1 base from V and 4 bases from J, with 13 bases between. This CDR3 is 15 amino acids long. Germline CDR1 and CDR2: LGHDT and YNNKEL (reference sequence). CDR3 DNA sequence: TGTGCCAGCAGCCAAGCGGGGGCGCAGAGCACTGAAGCTTTCTTT. It is translated as CASSQAGAQSTEAFF.

Remarks on this clone: A read error may produce the germline difference seen at one junction end. The rearrangement joins TRBV7-3 to TRBJ1-2; a possible D gene is TRBD1 (6 bases). This CDR3 spans 13 amino acids. CDR1 SGHTA and CDR2 FQGTGA come from the germline V gene. In DNA form, the CDR3 reads TGTGCCAGCAGCTTAAAGATGGGTGTCGAGGGGGACTTC. Translated, it gives CASSLKMGVEGDF. The full variable domain, rest sourced from reference TRBV7-3 and TRBJ1-2, is GAGVSQTPSNKVTEKGKYVELRCDPISGHTALYWYRQSLGQGPEFLIYFQGTGAADDSGLPNDRFFAVRPEGSVSTLKIQRTERGDSAVYLCASSLKMGVEGDFGSGTRLTVV.

V gene TRBV24-1 combines with J gene TRBJ1-1; perhaps TRBD1 as D (5 bases). With 7 bases removed from V and 3 bases from J, the gap between germline ends came to 11 bases. CDR3 length: 13 residues. Germline V lookup: CDR1 KGHDR, CDR2 SFDVKD. CDR3 nucleotide sequence: TGTGCCACCAGGAGTGGGGGGGACACTGAAGCTTTCTTT. Translated: CATRSGGDTEAFF.

This clone was seen once. This chain joins TRBV13 and TRBJ2-4; weak D call: TRBD2 (6 bases). V lost 5 bases, J lost 8 bases, and 19 bases lay in between. CDR3 length: 15 residues. Germline CDR1 PRHDT, CDR2 FYEKMQ (reference sequence). The CDR3 spells CASSPFGGRGDIQYF. In DNA form, the CDR3 reads TGTGCCAGCAGCCCCTTCGGGGGACGTGGTGACATTCAGTACTTC.

As for this clone: Other nucleotide sequences from this sample produce the same CDR3. CDR3 DNA: TGTGCCAGCAGCTTGGGACAGGGGAGCAATCAGCCCCAGCATTTT. Its translation is CASSLGQGSNQPQHF. The chain has TRBV5-6 and TRBJ1-5; 8 bases map to TRBD1. Germline CDR1 reads SGHDT; CDR2 reads YYEEEE. This CDR3 comprises 15 residues. The J segment lost 1 base and the V segment lost 0 bases, leaving 0 bases of the junction unmatched. Drawing the rest from reference TRBV5-6 and TRBJ1-5, the complete variable domain is DAGVTQSPTHLIKTRGQQVTLRCSPKSGHDTVSWYQQALGQGPQFIFQYYEEEERQRGNFPDRFSGHQFPNYSSELNVNALLLGDSALYLCASSLGQGSNQPQHFGDGTRLSIL.

The chain joins TRBV5-1 to TRBJ1-5, with 7 bases identical to TRBD1. The CDR3 covers 15 residues. J was trimmed by 4 bases and V by 4 bases; bases with no gene match: 8. Per germline, CDR1 SGHRS and CDR2 YFSETQ. The CDR3 DNA reads as TGCGCCAGCAGCCCAGGGACAGAAGAGAATCAGCCCCAGCATTTT. Translation gives CASSPGTEENQPQHF.

The chain employs TRBV15 and TRBJ1-5; D gene unclear. V was shortened by 1 base and J by 6 bases, with 4 bases between the two germline ends. The germline CDR1 and CDR2 sequences are LNHNV and YYDKDF (reference sequence). The CDR3 contains 12 residues. The chain's CDR3 is CATSRVRQPQHF. The CDR3 DNA is TGTGCCACCAGCAGAGTGCGTCAGCCCCAGCATTTT.

In the case of this clone: This sample includes further DNA sequences coding for the same CDR3. This sequence joins TRBV10-1 and TRBJ1-6; D is ambiguous. Looked up from germline, CDR1 is WNHNN and CDR2 is SYGVQD (reference sequence). V lost 2 bases and J lost 1, with 3 bases in between. CDR3 size: 14 residues. The CDR3 region is CASSEGSYNSPLHF. The CDR3 nucleotides are TGCGCCAGCAGTGAGGGATCCTATAATTCACCCCTCCACTTT.

In this sample, this clone turned up once. The chain combines TRBV2 with TRBJ1-1; D is undetermined. V gave up 8 bases and J gave up 0 bases, with 13 bases separating them. This CDR3 has 14 amino acids. The germline CDR1 and CDR2 sequences are SNHLY and FYNNEI. The CDR3 DNA reads TGTGCCAGCTCAGACCGGACGGTGAACACTGAAGCTTTCTTT. Translation gives CASSDRTVNTEAFF.

This clone was found a few times. This sequence joins TRBV5-6 and TRBJ2-1, with 12 bases lining up with TRBD2. The CDR3 is made up of 18 amino acids. Trimming took 2 bases from V and 9 from J; bases not matched to a gene: 15. The germline V gene encodes CDR1 SGHDT and CDR2 YYEEEE. The CDR3: CASSFYLLAGGLYIEQFF. CDR3 nucleotides: TGTGCCAGCAGCTTTTATCTCCTAGCGGGGGGGCTATATATTGAGCAGTTCTTC.

The J gene is TRBJ1-1, the V gene TRBV5-1; D is possibly TRBD1 (6 bases). The V and J ends lost 0 bases and 1 base respectively, with 13 bases between them. CDR1 SGHRS and CDR2 YFSETQ come from the germline V gene. This CDR3 spans 16 amino acids. This CDR3 is CASSLAGGPKNTEAFF. As DNA, the CDR3 is TGCGCCAGCAGCTTGGCTGGGGGCCCAAAGAACACTGAAGCTTTCTTT.

The V call is TRBV4-1, the J call TRBJ1-1; 8 bases are a match to TRBD1. V shed 4 bases and J 2 bases; nucleotides not matched to a gene: 6. The CDR3 has 15 residues. Germline V lookup: CDR1 MGHRA, CDR2 YSYEKL. The CDR3 is CASSRGTGGNTEAFF. The DNA of the CDR3 is TGCGCCAGCAGCCGCGGGACAGGTGGTAACACTGAAGCTTTCTTT.

This clone was observed a few times. The V gene is TRBV5-6, the J gene TRBJ1-6, with 11 bases fitting TRBD1. The CDR3 contains 16 residues. The germline gives CDR1 SGHDT, CDR2 YYEEEE. V was clipped by 5 bases and J by 4 bases; unmatched bases: 5. CDR3 sequence: CASRGQGATYNSPLHF. CDR3 coding DNA: TGTGCCAGCAGAGGACAGGGGGCGACTTATAATTCACCCCTCCACTTT.

V is TRBV7-9 and J is TRBJ2-1; possible D gene TRBD2, 5 bases. Trimming pared 5 bases from V and 1 base from J, leaving 18 bases between. The CDR3 covers 17 residues. Germline V gene sequence: CDR1 SEHNR, CDR2 FQNEAQ (reference sequence). CDR3: CASSPQRVAKSYNEQFF. DNA for the CDR3: TGTGCCAGCAGCCCCCAAAGGGTAGCGAAGTCCTACAATGAGCAGTTCTTC.

The chain is built from TRBV19 and TRBJ2-3; 10 bases line up with TRBD2. Germline V gene data show CDR1 as LNHDA and CDR2 as SQIVND (reference sequence). The trim removed 8 bases at V and 7 bases at J, leaving 12 bases unmatched. The CDR3 is made up of 15 amino acids. CDR3 in DNA: TGTGCCAGTGCACAACTAGCGGGGCACCCTAATACGCAGTATTTT. Its translation: CASAQLAGHPNTQYF.

The chain links TRBV18 to TRBJ2-7, with TRBD2 matching 7 bases. The CDR3 length is 14 residues. The J segment lost 1 base and the V segment lost 3 bases, leaving 3 bases of the junction unmatched. The V gene's germline CDR1 is KGHSH and CDR2 LQKENI. CDR3 loop: CASSPGEGSYEQYF. The CDR3 DNA is TGTGCCAGCTCACCGGGGGAGGGGTCCTACGAGCAGTACTTC.

The genes are TRBV6-2 or TRBV6-3 and TRBJ1-2; 9 bases line up with TRBD1. The trim removed 6 bases at V and 6 bases at J, leaving 14 bases unmatched. The CDR3 runs to 16 residues. The germline gives CDR1 MNHEY, CDR2 SVGEGT. CDR3 in DNA: TGTGCCAGCAGCCGTGGGACAGGGTGGAATGCGGATGGCTACACCTTC. It encodes CASSRGTGWNADGYTF.

The rearrangement uses TRBV2 and TRBJ1-5; 7 nucleotides align to TRBD1. CDR3 size: 14 residues. From germline, CDR1 is SNHLY and CDR2 FYNNEI. Unmatched junction bases numbered 2, after V lost 6 bases and J lost 0 bases. The CDR3 coding sequence is TGTGCCAGCAGGGACAGGTATAGCAATCAGCCCCAGCATTTT. Its translation: CASRDRYSNQPQHF.

The chain couples TRBV6-5 to TRBJ1-2; D may be TRBD1 (6 bases). V lost 0 bases and J lost 6, with 11 bases in between. Germline CDR1 reads MNHEY; CDR2 reads SVGAGI. The CDR3 has 14 residues. The DNA of the CDR3 is TGTGCCAGCAGTTACTCGGTGGGGGGCGATGGCTACACCTTC. This translates into CASSYSVGGDGYTF.

CDR3 sequence: CASSLMTGADSPLHF. CDR3 sequence (DNA): TGTGCCAGCAGCTTGATGACAGGGGCTGATTCACCCCTCCACTTT. The chain has TRBV7-2 and TRBJ1-6, with TRBD1 matching 8 bases. The junction had 6 bases not matched to a gene; V was cut back by 3 bases and J by 8 bases. Per germline, CDR1 SGHTA and CDR2 FQGNSA. The CDR3 spans 15 residues.

The chain uses TRBV7-2 and TRBJ2-3, with D perhaps matching TRBD2 (5 bases). Trimming stripped 4 bases from V and 0 bases from J, with 14 bases between. Germline assignment: CDR1 SGHTA and CDR2 FQGNSA. This CDR3 has 16 amino acids. In DNA form, the CDR3 reads TGTGCCAGCAGCTCCAAAGCGGCAACTAGCACAGATACGCAGTATTTT. Its protein product is CASSSKAATSTDTQYF.

The genes are TRBV10-3 and TRBJ2-3; unclear D gene. The V gene's germline CDR1 is ENHRY and CDR2 SYGVKD. Trimming cost V 7 bases and J 2 bases, with 10 bases left between them. The CDR3 is 13 residues long. CDR3 nucleotide sequence: TGTGCCATCAAGGATAGTAACACAGATACGCAGTATTTT. As protein: CAIKDSNTDTQYF.

The chain links TRBV27 to TRBJ2-5; tentative D call: TRBD1 (6 bases). Trimming took off 4 bases at V and 4 bases at J, with 19 bases between the two ends. Per germline, CDR1 MNHEY and CDR2 SMNVEV (reference sequence). The CDR3 has 16 residues. CDR3 loop: CASSSRRTDEGETQYF. CDR3 DNA: TGTGCCAGCAGTTCACGGCGGACAGACGAGGGAGAGACCCAGTACTTC.

The rearrangement uses TRBV11-2 and TRBJ1-1; 7 bases match TRBD1. CDR1 is SGHAT and CDR2 is FQNNGV in the germline V gene. The CDR3 contains 15 residues. J lost 0 bases, V lost 3 bases, and 4 bases had no gene match. This CDR3 reads CASSFQGVLNTEAFF. The CDR3 DNA is TGTGCCAGCAGCTTCCAGGGGGTTTTGAACACTGAAGCTTTCTTT. The entire variable domain, with the rest obtained from reference TRBV11-2 and TRBJ1-1, is as follows: EAGVAQSPRYKIIEKRQSVAFWCNPISGHATLYWYQQILGQGPKLLIQFQNNGVVDDSQLPKDRFSAERLKGVDSTLKIQPAKLEDSAVYLCASSFQGVLNTEAFFGQGTRLTVV.

With respect to this clone: Other DNA sequences of this sample code for an identical CDR3. V usage is TRBV7-2 and J usage is TRBJ1-1; a weak D match, TRBD1 (5 bases). The V gene's germline CDR1 is SGHTA and CDR2 FQGNSA. V was cut by 0 bases and J by 2 bases, with 16 bases left in between. The CDR3 totals 17 residues. CDR3 coding DNA: TGTGCCAGCAGCTTAGCCACACCGGGACGGCCAAACACTGAAGCTTTCTTT. Encoded protein: CASSLATPGRPNTEAFF.